This T cell receptor beta chain was found in a study of identical twins. Study observations and caveats: Fewer insertions were carried by abundant cord blood beta clonotypes, but none was seen in memory repertoires.

The CDR3 is made up of 13 amino acids. V trimming: 5 bases; J trimming: 0 bases; junction bases outside the gene matches: 4. Germline assignment: CDR1 DFQATT and CDR2 SNEGSKA (reference sequence). TCRdb fed the 5' RACE reads into MiXCR, producing one record per CDR3 protein. The table records some 730,000 distinct CDR3 sequences, roughly 20% of them present only once. This clonotype was observed a handful of times. Its specificity is not known. The sample was also reused in another study, on T cells expressing NK-cell markers. That paper adds: It was sorted CD3+CD56+NKG2C+, CD3+CD56+NKG2C- and CD3+CD56-NKG2C+ T cells that supplied the TCR beta repertoires. In a handful of donors, dominant clonotypes made up about 25-60.1% of CD3+CD56-NKG2C+ cells.

The sequence derives from a woman aged 18-29 years in good health. The chain combines TRBV20-1 with TRBJ2-7; 7 bases align to TRBD2. Sample: PBMCs. CDR3 region: CSAGTTNSYEQYF. CDR3 in DNA: TGCAGTGCTGGGACTACCAACTCCTACGAGCAGTACTTC.